The 25 T cell receptor beta chains below come from one sample, sequenced in a study of radiotherapy plus CTLA-4 blockade in lung cancer. Only in-frame clones appear in the TCRdb table, and some are missing; sequencing was by immunoSEQ multiplex PCR. This table holds roughly 85,000 clones, around 90% found once. The specimen comprised peripheral blood, sampled from a patient treated with radiotherapy plus ipilimumab. The receptors derive from a human donor with non-small cell lung cancer that progressed on radiotherapy plus ipilimumab.

J is TRBJ2-7 and V is TRBV28, with D possibly matching TRBD1 (6 bases). Per the germline V gene, CDR1 is MDHEN and CDR2 is SYDVKM. This CDR3 is 14 amino acids long. V was clipped by 3 bases and J by 3 bases, with 12 bases between them. The CDR3 sequence: CASSLSGHVYEQYF. The DNA of the CDR3 is TGTGCCAGCAGTTTGTCGGGACACGTCTACGAGCAGTACTTC.

V usage is TRBV4-2 and J usage is TRBJ2-2; D uncertain. The CDR3 runs 13 residues. The V gene's germline CDR1 is LGHNA and CDR2 YNFKEQ. V lost 1 base and J 5 bases, leaving 5 bases between the germline ends. CDR3 DNA sequence: TGTGCCAGCAGCCAAGCGAGGACCGGGGAGCTGTTTTTT. This encodes CASSQARTGELFF.

This clone was seen a single time. The chain employs TRBV5-4 and TRBJ2-5; D not certain. Judging by the DNA end, TRBJ2-7 fits better; the J call may be wrong. Germline V gene lookup returns CDR1 SGHNT and CDR2 YYREEE (reference sequence). The length of the CDR3 is 11 residues. The CDR3 sequence is CASSTAYEQYF. CDR3 bases: TGTGCCAGCAGCACCGCCTACGAGCAGTACTTC.

Only a few counts were recorded for this clone. The CDR3 sequence is CASSIKLQPQHF. As DNA, the CDR3 is TGTGCCAGCAGTATCAAACTGCAGCCCCAGCATTTT. J is TRBJ1-5 and V is TRBV6-6, with D uncertain. The CDR3 is 12 amino acids. The germline CDR1 and CDR2 sequences are MNHNY and SVGAGI (reference sequence). The V end lost 5 bases, the J end lost 7 bases, and 9 bases lay between the germline ends.

V and J are TRBV29-1 and TRBJ2-7; 9 nucleotides align to TRBD1. The germline V gene has CDR1 SQVTM and CDR2 ANQGSEA. The CDR3 length is 15 residues. V gave up 4 bases and J gave up 2 bases; unmatched junction bases: 9. The CDR3 region is CSVALIGQGPYEQYF. DNA for the CDR3: TGCAGCGTTGCCCTAATTGGACAGGGGCCCTACGAGCAGTACTTC.

This chain's CDR3 is CAWRPLYGYTF. The CDR3 nucleotides read TGTGCCTGGAGGCCCCTATATGGCTACACCTTC. V gene TRBV30 combines with J gene TRBJ1-2; D is unclear. V shed 3 bases and J shed 5 bases, with 7 bases lying between them. The CDR3 totals 11 residues. CDR1 and CDR2 from the germline V gene are GTSNPN and SVGIG (reference sequence).

The rearrangement uses TRBV5-1 and TRBJ2-3; 7 bases agree with TRBD2. The CDR3 runs 14 residues. The germline V gene has CDR1 SGHRS and CDR2 YFSETQ. Trimming cost V 5 bases and J 2 bases; bases outside gene matches: 5. The CDR3 protein is CASRGGTYTDTQYF. The CDR3 DNA reads as TGCGCCAGCAGGGGAGGGACCTACACAGATACGCAGTATTTT.

The chain links TRBV5-6 to TRBJ2-5; possible D gene TRBD2, 5 bases. V lost 6 bases to trimming and J lost 5 bases, with 23 bases between them. Per germline, CDR1 SGHDT and CDR2 YYEEEE. The CDR3 has 16 residues. CDR3 DNA sequence: TGTGCCAGCACCCGAAACGGGGTCCCAGAATGGGAGACCCAGTACTTC. This sequence encodes CASTRNGVPEWETQYF.

V gene TRBV30 combines with J gene TRBJ2-3; weak D call: TRBD1 (6 bases). The CDR3 has 18 amino acids. Trimming pared 4 bases from V and 0 bases from J, leaving 23 bases between. Germline values: CDR1 GTSNPN, CDR2 SVGIG (reference sequence). The CDR3 reads CAWTLTGTFYSSTDTQYF. The CDR3 DNA reads as TGTGCCTGGACTCTAACAGGGACCTTTTACTCTAGCACAGATACGCAGTATTTT.

This chain connects TRBV6-1 to TRBJ1-5; tentative D call: TRBD1 (6 bases). The CDR3 extends over 15 amino acids. CDR1 MNHNS and CDR2 SASEGT come from the germline V gene. V was clipped by 6 bases and J by 0 bases, with 12 bases between them. CDR3 loop: CASSQDSYSNQPQHF. The CDR3 bases are TGTGCCAGCAGCCAGGACAGTTATAGCAATCAGCCCCAGCATTTT.

This clone was counted a single time. Mismatch with germline at one junction end may stem from a read error. The chain is built from TRBV7-7 and TRBJ2-6; D unclear. The germline gives CDR1 SSHAT, CDR2 FNYEAQ (reference sequence). This CDR3 contains 16 residues. This chain's CDR3 is CASSRLERSGANVLTF. CDR3 bases: TGTGCTAGCAGCCGCCTAGAACGCTCTGGGGCCAACGTCCTGACTTTC.

On this clone itself: Mismatch with germline at one junction end may stem from a read error. The chain couples TRBV7-7 to TRBJ2-1, with 12 bases aligning to TRBD2. This CDR3 contains 16 residues. CDR1 and CDR2 (germline): SSHAT, FNYEAQ (reference sequence). As DNA, the CDR3 is TGTGCTAGCAGCTTAGGGTCTAGCGGGAGGGTCAATGAGCAGTTCTTC. Its translation: CASSLGSSGRVNEQFF.

The chain links TRBV21-1 to TRBJ1-4. TRBV21-1 is a pseudogene segment. This CDR3 comprises 16 residues. CDR3 DNA: TGTGCCAGCAGCCGGGAGGTCTCAGACGTAATGAAAGGACTGTTTTTT. Translating gives CASSREVSDVMKGLFF.

The chain employs TRBV6-5 and TRBJ1-2; tentatively, D is TRBD1 (5 bases). Germline V gene data show CDR1 as MNHEY and CDR2 as SVGAGI. The ends were cut back, 0 bases at V and 8 bases at J, with 13 bases in the middle. This CDR3 contains 14 residues. DNA of the CDR3: TGTGCCAGCAGTTACTCCGGTCCAGGGCGCGGCTACACCTTC. Translation: CASSYSGPGRGYTF.

This clone is a singleton in its sample. This rearrangement joins TRBV9 to TRBJ1-1; D perhaps matches TRBD1 (5 bases). The CDR3 totals 13 residues. V was pared by 4 bases and J by 10 bases, with 17 bases between. Germline CDR1 is SGDLS and CDR2 is YYNGEE. CDR3 loop: CASSPDGGAGAFF. The CDR3 DNA sequence: TGTGCCAGCAGCCCGGATGGAGGGGCGGGAGCTTTCTTT.

This clone came up once. The genes are TRBV18 and TRBJ1-1; TRBD1 matches at 7 bases. The CDR3 runs 14 residues. The germline CDR1 and CDR2 sequences are KGHSH and LQKENI. Losses at the gene ends were 4 bases for V and 6 bases for J; bases not matched to a gene: 8. The chain's CDR3 is CASSLRQGAPEAFF. Here the CDR3 DNA reads TGTGCCAGCTCACTCCGACAGGGTGCCCCTGAAGCTTTCTTT.

This clone was observed a single time. The V gene is TRBV4-2, the J gene TRBJ2-7; 16 bases map to TRBD2. V trimming: 4 bases; J trimming: 5 bases; junction bases outside the gene matches: 8. The CDR3 runs to 17 residues. Germline V lookup: CDR1 LGHNA, CDR2 YNFKEQ. CDR3 coding DNA: TGTGCCAGCAGCCCCCAGGGGACTAGCGGGAGGGAACACGAGCAGTACTTC. Protein product: CASSPQGTSGREHEQYF.

The chain links TRBV30 to TRBJ1-1; TRBD1 might be the D (5 bases). CDR3 length: 13 amino acids. V was clipped by 4 bases and J by 6 bases, with 15 bases between them. Germline V lookup: CDR1 GTSNPN, CDR2 SVGIG (reference sequence). The DNA of the CDR3 is TGTGCCTGGACCCGGGACCCTGGCGCTGAAGCTTTCTTT. The encoded protein is CAWTRDPGAEAFF.

J is TRBJ2-7 and V is TRBV7-9; the D call may be TRBD1 or TRBD2 (6 bases each). The germline V and J ends were trimmed by 3 bases and 4 bases, with 13 bases remaining between them. This CDR3 region has 14 residues. CDR1 is SEHNR and CDR2 is FQNEAQ in the germline V gene (reference sequence). CDR3 loop: CASSFGGGGYEQYF. CDR3 in DNA: TGTGCCAGCAGCTTTGGTGGAGGGGGTTACGAGCAGTACTTC.

The chain is built from TRBV2 and TRBJ2-7, with a possible D match to TRBD1 (6 bases). Germline CDR1 and CDR2: SNHLY and FYNNEI. V was cut by 4 bases and J by 6 bases, with 10 bases left in between. This CDR3 has 12 residues. The CDR3 loop reads CASSAGVGEQYF. CDR3 bases: TGTGCCAGCAGTGCAGGGGTGGGCGAGCAGTACTTC.

V and J are TRBV7-9 and TRBJ1-1; the D is unclear. Germline lookup yields CDR1 SEHNR and CDR2 FQNEAQ (reference sequence). With 7 bases removed from V and 1 base from J, the gap between germline ends came to 10 bases. This CDR3 is 13 amino acids long. The CDR3 sequence: CASNLKGNTEAFF. The CDR3 coding sequence is TGTGCCAGCAACCTAAAGGGGAACACTGAAGCTTTCTTT.

This clone appeared a few times. The J gene is TRBJ1-3, the V gene TRBV5-1; D not resolved. This CDR3 region has 12 residues. From germline, CDR1 is SGHRS and CDR2 YFSETQ. V was cut by 4 bases and J by 0 bases, with 2 bases left in between. The CDR3 DNA reads TGCGCCAGCAGCGTCTCTGGAAACACCATATATTTT. Amino acids: CASSVSGNTIYF.

This chain joins TRBV9 and TRBJ1-2, with 7 bases fitting TRBD1. CDR1 and CDR2 from the germline V gene are SGDLS and YYNGEE. There are 17 residues in the CDR3. Trimming at V came to 4 bases and at J to 1 base, leaving 13 bases not matched to a gene. The CDR3 spells CASSLSSDRALNYGYTF. The CDR3 DNA is TGTGCCAGCAGCCTCAGTAGTGACAGGGCCCTTAACTATGGCTACACCTTC. The variable domain in full, completed from reference TRBV9 and TRBJ1-2, reads DSGVTQTPKHLITATGQRVTLRCSPRSGDLSVYWYQQSLDQGLQFLIQYYNGEERAKGNILERFSAQQFPDLHSELNLSSLELGDSALYFCASSLSSDRALNYGYTFGSGTRLTVV.

CDR3 loop: CASSRGREEKLFF. CDR3 nucleotide sequence: TGTGCCAGCAGTAGGGGGCGAGAAGAAAAACTGTTTTTT. The chain employs TRBV2 and TRBJ1-4; TRBD1 matches at 7 bases. The CDR3 length is 13 residues. In germline, CDR1 is SNHLY, CDR2 FYNNEI. The trim removed 5 bases at V and 8 bases at J, leaving 5 bases unmatched. Combining the CDR3 with reference TRBV2 and TRBJ1-4 gives the whole variable domain EPEVTQTPSHQVTQMGQEVILRCVPISNHLYFYWYRQILGQKVEFLVSFYNNEISEKSEIFDDQFSVERPDGSNFTLKIRSTKLEDSAMYFCASSRGREEKLFFGSGTQLSVL.

This clone was detected once. This rearrangement joins TRBV5-1 to TRBJ2-1; D possibly corresponds to TRBD2 (6 bases). The V end lost 0 bases, the J end lost 8 bases, and 15 bases lay between the germline ends. The germline CDR1 and CDR2 sequences are SGHRS and YFSETQ. The CDR3 has 15 residues. The CDR3 nucleotides read TGCGCCAGCAGCTTGGCGGGGGTGGGCATCTATGAGCAGTTCTTC. Translated, it gives CASSLAGVGIYEQFF. Supplemented by reference TRBV5-1 and TRBJ2-1, the full variable domain reads KAGVTQTPRYLIKTRGQQVTLSCSPISGHRSVSWYQQTPGQGLQFLFEYFSETQRNKGNFPGRFSGRQFSNSRSEMNVSTLELGDSALYLCASSLAGVGIYEQFFGPGTRLTVL.